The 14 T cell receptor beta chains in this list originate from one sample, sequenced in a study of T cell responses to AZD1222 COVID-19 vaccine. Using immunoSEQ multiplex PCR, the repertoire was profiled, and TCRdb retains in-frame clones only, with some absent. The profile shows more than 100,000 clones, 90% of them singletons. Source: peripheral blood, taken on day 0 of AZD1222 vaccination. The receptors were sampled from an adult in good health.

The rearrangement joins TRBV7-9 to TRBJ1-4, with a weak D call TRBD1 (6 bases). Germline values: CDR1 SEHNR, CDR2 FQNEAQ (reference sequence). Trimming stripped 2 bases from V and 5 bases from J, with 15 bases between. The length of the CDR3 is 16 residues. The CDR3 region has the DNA TGTGCCAGCAGCTTATATGGGACGCAGGGGAATGAAAAACTGTTTTTT. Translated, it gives CASSLYGTQGNEKLFF.

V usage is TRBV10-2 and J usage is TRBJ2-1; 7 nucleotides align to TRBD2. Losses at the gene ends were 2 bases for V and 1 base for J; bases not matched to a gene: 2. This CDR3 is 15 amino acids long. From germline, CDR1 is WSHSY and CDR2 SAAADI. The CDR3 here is CASSESGASYNEQFF. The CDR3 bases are TGCGCCAGCAGTGAGAGCGGGGCGTCCTACAATGAGCAGTTCTTC.

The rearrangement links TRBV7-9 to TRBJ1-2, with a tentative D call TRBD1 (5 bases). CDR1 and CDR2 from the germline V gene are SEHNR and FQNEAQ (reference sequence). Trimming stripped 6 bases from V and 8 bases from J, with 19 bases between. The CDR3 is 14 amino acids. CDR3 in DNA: TGTGCCAGCAGTAACATTCAGGGTAGGGGCGGCTACACCTTC. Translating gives CASSNIQGRGGYTF.

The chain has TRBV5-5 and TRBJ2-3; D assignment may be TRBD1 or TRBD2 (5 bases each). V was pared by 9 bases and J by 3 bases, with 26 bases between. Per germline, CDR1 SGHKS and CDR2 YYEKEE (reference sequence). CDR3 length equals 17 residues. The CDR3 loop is CATEEETGLVPTDTQYF. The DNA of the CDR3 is TGTGCCACCGAGGAAGAGACGGGGCTCGTTCCGACAGATACGCAGTATTTT.

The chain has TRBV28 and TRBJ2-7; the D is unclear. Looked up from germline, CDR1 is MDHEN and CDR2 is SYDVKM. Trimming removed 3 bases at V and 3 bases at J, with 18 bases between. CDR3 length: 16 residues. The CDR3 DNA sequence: TGTGCCAGCAGTTTTTGGTCGCAGGCTCTCCTCTACGAGCAGTACTTC. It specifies CASSFWSQALLYEQYF.

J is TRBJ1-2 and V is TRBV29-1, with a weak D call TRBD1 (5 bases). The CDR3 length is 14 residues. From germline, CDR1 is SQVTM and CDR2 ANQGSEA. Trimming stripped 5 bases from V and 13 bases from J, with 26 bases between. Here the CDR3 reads CSVIIRDGQLLSTF. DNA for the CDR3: TGCAGCGTTATCATCCGGGACGGACAACTTTTGAGCACCTTC.

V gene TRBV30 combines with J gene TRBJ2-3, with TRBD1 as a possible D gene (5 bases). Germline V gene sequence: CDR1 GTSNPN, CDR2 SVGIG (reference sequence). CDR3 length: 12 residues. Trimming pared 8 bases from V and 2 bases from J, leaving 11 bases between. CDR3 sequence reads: CAQGRNTDTQYF. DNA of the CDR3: TGTGCCCAGGGCAGGAACACAGATACGCAGTATTTT.

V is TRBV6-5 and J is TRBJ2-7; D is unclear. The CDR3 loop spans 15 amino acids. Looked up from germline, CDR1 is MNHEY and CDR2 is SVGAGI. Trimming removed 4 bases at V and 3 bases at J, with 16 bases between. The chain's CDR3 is CASSLDGNPFYEQYF. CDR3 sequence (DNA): TGTGCCAGCAGTTTGGACGGAAACCCTTTCTACGAGCAGTACTTC.

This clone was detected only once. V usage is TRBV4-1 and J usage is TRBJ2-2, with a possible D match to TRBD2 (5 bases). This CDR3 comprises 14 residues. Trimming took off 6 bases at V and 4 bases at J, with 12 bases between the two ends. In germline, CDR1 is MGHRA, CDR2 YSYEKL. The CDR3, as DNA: TGCGCCAGCAGTCCGAGGGTTATCACCGGGGAGCTGTTTTTT. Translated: CASSPRVITGELFF.

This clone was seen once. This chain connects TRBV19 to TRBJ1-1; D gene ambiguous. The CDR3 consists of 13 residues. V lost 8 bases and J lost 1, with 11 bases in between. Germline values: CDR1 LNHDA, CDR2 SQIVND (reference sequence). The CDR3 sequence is CASGGRSNTEAFF. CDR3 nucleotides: TGTGCCAGTGGCGGCCGTTCGAACACTGAAGCTTTCTTT.

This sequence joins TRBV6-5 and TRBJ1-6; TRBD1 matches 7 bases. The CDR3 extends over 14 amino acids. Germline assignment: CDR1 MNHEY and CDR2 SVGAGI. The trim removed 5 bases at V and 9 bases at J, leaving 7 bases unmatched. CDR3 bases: TGTGCCAGCAGTCCGCGACAGGGAGGTTCACCCCTCCACTTT. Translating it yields CASSPRQGGSPLHF.

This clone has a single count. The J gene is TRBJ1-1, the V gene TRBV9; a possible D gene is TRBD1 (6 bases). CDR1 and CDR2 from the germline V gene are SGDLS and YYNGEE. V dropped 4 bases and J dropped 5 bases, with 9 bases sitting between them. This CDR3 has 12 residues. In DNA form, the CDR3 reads TGTGCCAGCAGCCCACAGGGAACTGAAGCTTTCTTT. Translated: CASSPQGTEAFF. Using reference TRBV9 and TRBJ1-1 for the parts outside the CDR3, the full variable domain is DSGVTQTPKHLITATGQRVTLRCSPRSGDLSVYWYQQSLDQGLQFLIQYYNGEERAKGNILERFSAQQFPDLHSELNLSSLELGDSALYFCASSPQGTEAFFGQGTRLTVV.

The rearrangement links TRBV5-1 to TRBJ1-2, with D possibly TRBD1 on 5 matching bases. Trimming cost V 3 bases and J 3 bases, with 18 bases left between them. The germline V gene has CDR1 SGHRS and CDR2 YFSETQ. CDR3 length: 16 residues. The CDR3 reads CASSSGTLRWDYGYTF. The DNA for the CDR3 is TGCGCCAGCAGCTCGGGGACTCTCCGCTGGGACTATGGCTACACCTTC.

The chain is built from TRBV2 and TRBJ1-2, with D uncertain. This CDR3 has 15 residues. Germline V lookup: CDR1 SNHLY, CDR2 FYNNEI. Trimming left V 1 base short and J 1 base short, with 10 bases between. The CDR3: CASSEGTVFNYGYTF. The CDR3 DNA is TGTGCCAGCAGTGAAGGAACGGTTTTTAACTATGGCTACACCTTC.